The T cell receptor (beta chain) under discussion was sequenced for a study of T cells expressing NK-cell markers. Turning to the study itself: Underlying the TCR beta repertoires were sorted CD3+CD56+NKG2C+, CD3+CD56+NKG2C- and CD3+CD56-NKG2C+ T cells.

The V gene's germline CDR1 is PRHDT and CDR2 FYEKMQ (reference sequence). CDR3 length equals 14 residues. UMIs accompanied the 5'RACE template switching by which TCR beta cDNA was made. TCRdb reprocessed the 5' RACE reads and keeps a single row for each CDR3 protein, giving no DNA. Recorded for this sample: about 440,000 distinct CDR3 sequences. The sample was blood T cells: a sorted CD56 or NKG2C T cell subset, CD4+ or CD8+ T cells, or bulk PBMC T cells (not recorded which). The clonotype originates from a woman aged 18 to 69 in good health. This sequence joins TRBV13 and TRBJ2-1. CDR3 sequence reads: CASSDGDSYNEQFF.